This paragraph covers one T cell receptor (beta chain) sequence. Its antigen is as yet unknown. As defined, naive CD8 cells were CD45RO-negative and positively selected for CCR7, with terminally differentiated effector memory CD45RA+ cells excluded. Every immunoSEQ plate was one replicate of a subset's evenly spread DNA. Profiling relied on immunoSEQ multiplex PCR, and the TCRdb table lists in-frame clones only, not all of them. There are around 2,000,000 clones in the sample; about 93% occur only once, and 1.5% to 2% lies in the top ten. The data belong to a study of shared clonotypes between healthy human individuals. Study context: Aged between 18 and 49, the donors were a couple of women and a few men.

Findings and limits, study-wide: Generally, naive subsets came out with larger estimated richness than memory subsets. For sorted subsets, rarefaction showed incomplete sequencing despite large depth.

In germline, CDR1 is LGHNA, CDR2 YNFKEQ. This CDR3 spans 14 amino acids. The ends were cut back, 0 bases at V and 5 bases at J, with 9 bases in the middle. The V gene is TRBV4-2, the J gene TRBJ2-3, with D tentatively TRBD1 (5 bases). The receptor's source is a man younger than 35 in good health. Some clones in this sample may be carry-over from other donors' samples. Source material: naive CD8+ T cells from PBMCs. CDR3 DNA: TGTGCCAGCAGCCAAGATTCGGACATAGATACGCAGTATTTT. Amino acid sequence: CASSQDSDIDTQYF.